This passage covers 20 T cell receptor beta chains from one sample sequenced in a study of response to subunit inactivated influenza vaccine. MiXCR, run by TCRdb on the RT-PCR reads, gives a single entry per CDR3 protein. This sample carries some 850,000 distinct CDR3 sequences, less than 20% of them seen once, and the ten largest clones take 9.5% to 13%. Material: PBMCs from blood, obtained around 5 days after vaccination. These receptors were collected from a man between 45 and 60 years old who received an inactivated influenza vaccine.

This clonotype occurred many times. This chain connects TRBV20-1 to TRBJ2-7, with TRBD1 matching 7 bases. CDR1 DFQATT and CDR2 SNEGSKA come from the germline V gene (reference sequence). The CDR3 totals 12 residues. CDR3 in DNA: TGCAGCGCCCGGGACAGTACCTACGAGCAGTACTTC. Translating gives CSARDSTYEQYF.

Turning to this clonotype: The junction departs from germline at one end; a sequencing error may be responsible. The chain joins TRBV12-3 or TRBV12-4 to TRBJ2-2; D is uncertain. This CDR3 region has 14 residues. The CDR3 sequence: CAGSLWQNTGELFF. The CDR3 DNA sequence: TGTGCCGGCAGTTTATGGCAGAACACCGGGGAGCTGTTTTTT.

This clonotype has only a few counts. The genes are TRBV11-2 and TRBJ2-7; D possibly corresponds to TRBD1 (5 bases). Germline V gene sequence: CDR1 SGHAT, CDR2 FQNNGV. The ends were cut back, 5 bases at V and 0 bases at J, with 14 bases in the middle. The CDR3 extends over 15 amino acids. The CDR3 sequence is CASSKYTGGSYEQYF. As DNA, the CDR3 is TGTGCCAGCAGCAAATACACAGGCGGCTCCTACGAGCAGTACTTC. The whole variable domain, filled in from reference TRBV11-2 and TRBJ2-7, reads EAGVAQSPRYKIIEKRQSVAFWCNPISGHATLYWYQQILGQGPKLLIQFQNNGVVDDSQLPKDRFSAERLKGVDSTLKIQPAKLEDSAVYLCASSKYTGGSYEQYFGPGTRLTVT.

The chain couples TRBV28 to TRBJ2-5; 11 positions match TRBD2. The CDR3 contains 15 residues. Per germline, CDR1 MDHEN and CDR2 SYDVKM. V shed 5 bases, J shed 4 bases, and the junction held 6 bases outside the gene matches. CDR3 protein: CASSTTSGSLETQYF. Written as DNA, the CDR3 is TGTGCCAGCAGTACCACTAGCGGGAGTTTAGAGACCCAGTACTTC.

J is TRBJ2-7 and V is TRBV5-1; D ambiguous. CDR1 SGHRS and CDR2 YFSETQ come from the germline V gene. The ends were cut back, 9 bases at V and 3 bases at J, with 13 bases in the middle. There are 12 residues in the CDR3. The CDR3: CATPHGFYEQYF. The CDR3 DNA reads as TGCGCCACCCCACACGGATTCTACGAGCAGTACTTC.

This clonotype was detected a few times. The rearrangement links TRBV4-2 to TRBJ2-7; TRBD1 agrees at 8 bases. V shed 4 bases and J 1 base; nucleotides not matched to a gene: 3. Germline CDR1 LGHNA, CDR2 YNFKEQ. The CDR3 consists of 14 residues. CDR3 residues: CASSPRGRSYEQYF. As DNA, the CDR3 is TGTGCCAGCAGCCCCAGGGGGCGATCCTACGAGCAGTACTTC.

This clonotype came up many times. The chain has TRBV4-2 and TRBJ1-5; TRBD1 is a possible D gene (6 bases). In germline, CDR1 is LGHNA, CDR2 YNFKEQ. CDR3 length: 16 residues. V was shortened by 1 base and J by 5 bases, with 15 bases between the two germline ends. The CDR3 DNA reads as TGTGCCAGCAGCCAAGGTGCAGGGGCGCGCTATCAGCCCCAGCATTTT. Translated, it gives CASSQGAGARYQPQHF.

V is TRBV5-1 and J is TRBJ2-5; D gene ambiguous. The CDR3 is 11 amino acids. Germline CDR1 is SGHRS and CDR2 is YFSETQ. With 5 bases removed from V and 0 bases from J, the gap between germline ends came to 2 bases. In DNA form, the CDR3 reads TGCGCCAGCAGAGACCAAGAGACCCAGTACTTC. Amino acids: CASRDQETQYF.

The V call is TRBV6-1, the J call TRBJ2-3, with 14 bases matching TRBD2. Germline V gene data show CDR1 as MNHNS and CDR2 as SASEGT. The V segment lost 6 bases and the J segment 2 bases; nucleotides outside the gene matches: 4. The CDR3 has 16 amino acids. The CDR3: CASRLTSGGATDTQYF. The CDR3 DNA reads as TGTGCCAGCAGGCTGACTAGCGGGGGGGCCACAGATACGCAGTATTTT.

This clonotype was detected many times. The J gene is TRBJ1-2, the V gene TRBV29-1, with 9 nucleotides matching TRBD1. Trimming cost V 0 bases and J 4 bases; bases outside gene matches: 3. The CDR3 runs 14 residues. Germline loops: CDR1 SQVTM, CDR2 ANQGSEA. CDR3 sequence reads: CSVEDPTGGYGYTF. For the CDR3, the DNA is TGCAGCGTTGAAGACCCGACAGGGGGCTATGGCTACACCTTC.

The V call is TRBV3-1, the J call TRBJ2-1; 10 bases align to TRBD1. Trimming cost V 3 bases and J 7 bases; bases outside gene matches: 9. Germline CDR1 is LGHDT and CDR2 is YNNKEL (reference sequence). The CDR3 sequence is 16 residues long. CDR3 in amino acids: CASSHRWGTGDNEQFF. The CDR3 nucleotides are TGTGCCAGCAGCCACCGGTGGGGGACAGGGGATAATGAGCAGTTCTTC.

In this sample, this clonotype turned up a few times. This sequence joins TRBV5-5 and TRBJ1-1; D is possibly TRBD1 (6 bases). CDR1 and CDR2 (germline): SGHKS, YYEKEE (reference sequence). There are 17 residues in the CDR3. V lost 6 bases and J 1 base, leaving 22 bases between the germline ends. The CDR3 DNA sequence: TGTGCCAGCACCCTCGGCCCCACAGGGCGGGGGAACACTGAAGCTTTCTTT. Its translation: CASTLGPTGRGNTEAFF.

The chain's CDR3 is CASSSDGGNIQYF. CDR3 DNA sequence: TGTGCCAGCAGCTCCGACGGGGGAAACATTCAGTACTTC. The genes are TRBV7-2 and TRBJ2-4; tentative D call: TRBD2 (6 bases). Trimming cost V 4 bases and J 6 bases, with 10 bases left between them. This CDR3 comprises 13 residues. CDR1 is SGHTA, CDR2 FQGNSA, per germline.

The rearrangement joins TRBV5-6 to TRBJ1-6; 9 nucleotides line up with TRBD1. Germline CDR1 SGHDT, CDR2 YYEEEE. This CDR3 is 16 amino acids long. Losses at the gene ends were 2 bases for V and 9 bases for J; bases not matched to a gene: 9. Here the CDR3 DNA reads TGTGCCAGCAGCTTCACAAGGGACAGGGAGAGTTCACCCCTCCACTTT. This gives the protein CASSFTRDRESSPLHF. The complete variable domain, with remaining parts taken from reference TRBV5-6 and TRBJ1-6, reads DAGVTQSPTHLIKTRGQQVTLRCSPKSGHDTVSWYQQALGQGPQFIFQYYEEEERQRGNFPDRFSGHQFPNYSSELNVNALLLGDSALYLCASSFTRDRESSPLHFGNGTRLTVT.

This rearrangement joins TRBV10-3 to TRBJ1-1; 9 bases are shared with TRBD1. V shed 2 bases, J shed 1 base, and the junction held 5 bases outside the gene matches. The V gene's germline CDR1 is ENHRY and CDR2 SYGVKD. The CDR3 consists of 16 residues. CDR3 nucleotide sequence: TGTGCCATCAGTGAGGGCGGGACAGGGCAGAACACTGAAGCTTTCTTT. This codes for CAISEGGTGQNTEAFF.

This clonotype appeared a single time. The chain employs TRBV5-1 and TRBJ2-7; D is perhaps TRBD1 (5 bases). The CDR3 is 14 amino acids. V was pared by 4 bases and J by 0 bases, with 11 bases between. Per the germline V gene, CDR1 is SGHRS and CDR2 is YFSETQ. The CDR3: CASSMEQVSYEQYF. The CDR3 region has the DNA TGCGCCAGCAGCATGGAACAGGTCTCCTACGAGCAGTACTTC.

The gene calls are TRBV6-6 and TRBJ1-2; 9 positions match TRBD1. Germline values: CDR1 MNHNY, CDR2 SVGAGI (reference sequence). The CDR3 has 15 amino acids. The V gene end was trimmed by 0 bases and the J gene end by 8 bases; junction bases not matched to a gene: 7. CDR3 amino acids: CASSYSPGQGTGYTF. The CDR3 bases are TGTGCCAGCAGTTACTCCCCGGGACAGGGAACAGGCTACACCTTC.

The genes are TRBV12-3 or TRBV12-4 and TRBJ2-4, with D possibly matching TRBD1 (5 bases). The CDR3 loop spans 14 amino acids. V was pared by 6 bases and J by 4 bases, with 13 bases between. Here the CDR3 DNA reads TGTGCCAGCAGCCCAGGGTCCCCAAAAAACATTCAGTACTTC. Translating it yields CASSPGSPKNIQYF.

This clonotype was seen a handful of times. The CDR3 loop is CASSLAIGTGDFYEQYF. CDR3 sequence (DNA): TGCGCCAGCAGCTTGGCCATCGGGACAGGGGACTTCTACGAGCAGTACTTC. V and J are TRBV5-1 and TRBJ2-7; 10 bases fit TRBD1. Trimming took 0 bases from V and 3 from J; bases not matched to a gene: 9. CDR3 size: 17 residues. The V gene's germline CDR1 is SGHRS and CDR2 YFSETQ.

CDR3 in DNA: TGTGCCAGCTCACCACCGTCGCGGGGGGCCTTCCAAGAGACCCAGTACTTC. Its translation: CASSPPSRGAFQETQYF. V is TRBV18 and J is TRBJ2-5; 8 bases are a match to TRBD2. This CDR3 has 17 residues. After removal of 0 bases from V and 1 base from J, the junction contained 7 bases not matched to a gene. Germline CDR1 reads KGHSH; CDR2 reads LQKENI.